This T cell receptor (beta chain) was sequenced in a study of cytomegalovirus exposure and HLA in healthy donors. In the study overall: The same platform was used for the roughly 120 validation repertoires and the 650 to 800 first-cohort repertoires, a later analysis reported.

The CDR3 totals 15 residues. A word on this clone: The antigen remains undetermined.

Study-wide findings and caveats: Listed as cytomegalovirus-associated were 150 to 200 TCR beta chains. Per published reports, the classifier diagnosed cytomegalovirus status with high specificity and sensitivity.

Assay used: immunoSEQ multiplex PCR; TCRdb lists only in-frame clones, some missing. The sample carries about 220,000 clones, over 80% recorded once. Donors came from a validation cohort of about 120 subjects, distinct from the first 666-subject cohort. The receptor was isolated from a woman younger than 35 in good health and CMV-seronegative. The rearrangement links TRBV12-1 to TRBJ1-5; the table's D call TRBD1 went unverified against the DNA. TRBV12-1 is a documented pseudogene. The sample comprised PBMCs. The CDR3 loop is CATSTGQGVNQPQHF. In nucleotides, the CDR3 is TGTGCTACCTCGACGGGACAGGGTGTCAATCAGCCCCAGCATTTT.